The sequence of this T cell receptor beta chain was determined in a study of T-cell memory formation after mild COVID-19. Study in general: Largely donor-specific sequence clusters came from a couple of donors. Study-wide results and caveats: Shrinking CD4+ clones were chiefly CM and EM; CD8+ ones were chiefly EMRA.

TCRdb reprocessed the 5' RACE reads with MiXCR, giving one entry per CDR3 protein. The sample contains approximately 190,000 distinct CDR3 sequences, around 17% of which appear only once. CDR3 length: 14 amino acids. Deletions cut 2 bases from V and 8 bases from J, with 14 bases between. Per the germline V gene, CDR1 is SGHKS and CDR2 is YYEKEE (reference sequence). Note on this clonotype: What it binds is unknown.

The gene calls are TRBV5-5 and TRBJ1-3; possible D gene TRBD1, 5 bases. Sequenced input: PBMCs or a T cell subset sorted from them (not recorded which). This TCR was sampled from an adult woman who had mild COVID-19 (a few samples of this study predate the infection). Cell type and time point are not known. The CDR3 DNA sequence: TGTGCCAGCAGCTTAGTCTACGGGGGAGACACCATATATTTT. Protein sequence: CASSLVYGGDTIYF.